These 9 T cell receptor beta chains were sequenced from one sample in a study of beta chain features in type 1 diabetes. The authors reverse transcribed all of the isolated RNA, so sequencing captured expressed TCRB transcripts. Assay used: immunoSEQ multiplex PCR; TCRdb lists only in-frame clones, some missing. This repertoire shows roughly 140,000 clones, about 7% found once; its top ten account for approximately 1.5%. Sequencing input: central memory CD4+ T cells from blood. Every receptor here comes from a woman aged 25-40 years in good health.

The chain is built from TRBV28 and TRBJ2-2; the match to TRBD1 covers 9 bases. With 1 base clipped from V and 5 bases from J, the junction kept 5 bases outside the gene matches. The CDR3 contains 16 residues. Germline loops: CDR1 MDHEN, CDR2 SYDVKM. For the CDR3, the DNA is TGTGCCAGCAGTTTATTTGGGACAGGGAGGACCGGGGAGCTGTTTTTT. This sequence encodes CASSLFGTGRTGELFF.

In its sample, this clone was seen once. The chain carries TRBV9 and TRBJ2-6, with 9 bases lining up with TRBD1. There are 19 residues in the CDR3. V gave up 1 base and J gave up 0 bases; unmatched junction bases: 8. Germline assignment: CDR1 SGDLS and CDR2 YYNGEE. CDR3 DNA: TGTGCCAGCAGCGTAAGACCCGGGACAGGGTTCTCTGGGGCCAACGTCCTGACTTTC. Protein product: CASSVRPGTGFSGANVLTF.

The rearrangement joins TRBV2 to TRBJ2-3; the match to TRBD2 covers 7 bases. V was pared by 3 bases and J by 4 bases, with 7 bases of the junction left unmatched. CDR1 and CDR2 (germline): SNHLY, FYNNEI. CDR3 size: 15 residues. CDR3 amino acids: CASSEFQRDPDTQYF. CDR3 nucleotides: TGTGCCAGCAGTGAGTTTCAGCGGGACCCAGATACGCAGTATTTT. Supplemented by reference TRBV2 and TRBJ2-3, the full variable domain reads EPEVTQTPSHQVTQMGQEVILRCVPISNHLYFYWYRQILGQKVEFLVSFYNNEISEKSEIFDDQFSVERPDGSNFTLKIRSTKLEDSAMYFCASSEFQRDPDTQYFGPGTRLTVL.

This clone was counted a few times. This chain joins TRBV7-3 and TRBJ2-1; no definite D call. The germline gives CDR1 SGHTA, CDR2 FQGTGA. Trimming pared 5 bases from V and 9 bases from J, leaving 11 bases between. The CDR3 totals 12 residues. CDR3 sequence: CASSTLSGEQFF. In DNA form, the CDR3 reads TGTGCCAGCAGCACCCTAAGTGGTGAGCAGTTCTTC.

The chain uses TRBV6-5 and TRBJ2-6; 11 bases are shared with TRBD2. V shed 6 bases, J shed 10 bases, and the junction held 8 bases outside the gene matches. The CDR3 totals 15 residues. The V gene's germline CDR1 is MNHEY and CDR2 SVGAGI. The CDR3 bases are TGTGCCAGCAGCTCGGGACTAGCGGAATTGAACGTCCTGACTTTC. Translated: CASSSGLAELNVLTF.

The genes are TRBV7-2 and TRBJ2-1; 10 positions agree with TRBD2. The trim removed 2 bases at V and 1 base at J, leaving 8 bases unmatched. The CDR3 spans 18 residues. Germline V lookup: CDR1 SGHTA, CDR2 FQGNSA. CDR3 in amino acids: CASSLPASGRTSYNEQFF. The CDR3 nucleotides are TGTGCCAGCAGCTTACCGGCTAGCGGGAGAACGTCCTACAATGAGCAGTTCTTC.

The sample holds a few counts of this clone. The chain employs TRBV28 and TRBJ1-4; D is perhaps TRBD1 (6 bases). The CDR3 totals 15 residues. Trimming shortened V by 7 bases and J by 4 bases, and 16 bases separated the two germline ends. From germline, CDR1 is MDHEN and CDR2 SYDVKM. Here the CDR3 reads CASNVRGASNEKLFF. CDR3 DNA sequence: TGTGCCAGCAACGTTCGGGGGGCGAGTAATGAAAAACTGTTTTTT.

This clone has ten or more counts. The chain employs TRBV29-1 and TRBJ2-1; D ambiguous. V lost 2 bases, J lost 11 bases, and 7 bases lay in between. The CDR3 is 10 amino acids. From germline, CDR1 is SQVTM and CDR2 ANQGSEA. CDR3 bases: TGCAGCGTTGAAATACTAAAGCAGTTCTTC. This translates into CSVEILKQFF.

This clone was detected a few times. DNA of the CDR3: TGTGCCAGCTCCCCGGGGACAGGGTTCTACGAGCAGTACTTC. Translated: CASSPGTGFYEQYF. The chain joins TRBV18 to TRBJ2-7; 9 bases match TRBD1. CDR1 is KGHSH and CDR2 is LQKENI in the germline V gene. J gave up 3 bases and V 6 bases, and 6 bases lay outside the gene matches. The length of the CDR3 is 14 residues. The whole variable domain, remainder taken from reference TRBV18 and TRBJ2-7, is NAGVMQNPRHLVRRRGQEARLRCSPMKGHSHVYWYRQLPEEGLKFMVYLQKENIIDESGMPKERFSAEFPKEGPSILRIQQVVRGDSAAYFCASSPGTGFYEQYFGPGTRLTVT.